This T cell receptor beta chain appears in the sequencing data of a study of blood T cell repertoires in COVID-19. Study-level information: Donors in the United States, Italy and Spain gave samples during acute or convalescent COVID-19. T cells, B-cell-depleted T cells, or PBMCs supplied cDNA or gDNA.

Source study methods: Nucleated cell counts were estimated from reference gene primer amplification. Using immunoSEQ multiplex PCR, the repertoire was profiled, and TCRdb retains in-frame clones only, with some absent. That table gives V, J and clone size, and the DNA gave D and trimming. This sample has approximately 210,000 clones, with 92% found just once. The sequence derives from a man aged 25 to 40 with acute or convalescent COVID-19. Sequenced sample: peripheral blood.

As DNA, the CDR3 is TGTGCCATCAGCCTGGACAGGGTGGGATCACCCCTCCACTTT. This sequence encodes CAISLDRVGSPLHF. V gene TRBV10-3 combines with J gene TRBJ1-6, with TRBD1 matching 8 bases. V lost 6 bases, J lost 10 bases, and 8 bases stayed unmatched. The length of the CDR3 is 14 residues. CDR1 and CDR2 from the germline V gene are ENHRY and SYGVKD.